The T cell receptor (beta chain) under discussion was sequenced for a study of siplizumab effects on memory and regulatory T cells. General study findings and limits: Naive versus memory phenotype went unassigned for roughly 75-95% of proliferating CD4+ or CD8+ clones.

Only in-frame clones appear in the TCRdb table, and some are missing; sequencing was by immunoSEQ multiplex PCR. The sample consists of 90,000 to 120,000 clones, 91% of them appearing once. The CDR3 contains 14 residues. V was shortened by 3 bases and J by 7 bases, with 15 bases between the two germline ends. In germline, CDR1 is MNHEY, CDR2 SMNVEV (reference sequence). This clone was recorded once. As yet, its antigen is unknown. The sequence was collected from a human donor in good health. Some clones in this sample may be carry-over from other donors' samples. The specimen sequenced was CD4+ T cells sorted from blood. The chain employs TRBV27 and TRBJ1-2; possible D gene TRBD1, 6 bases. CDR3 sequence (DNA): TGTGCCAGCAGTTTTCAAACAGGGTTGGGTGGCTACACCTTC. This encodes CASSFQTGLGGYTF.